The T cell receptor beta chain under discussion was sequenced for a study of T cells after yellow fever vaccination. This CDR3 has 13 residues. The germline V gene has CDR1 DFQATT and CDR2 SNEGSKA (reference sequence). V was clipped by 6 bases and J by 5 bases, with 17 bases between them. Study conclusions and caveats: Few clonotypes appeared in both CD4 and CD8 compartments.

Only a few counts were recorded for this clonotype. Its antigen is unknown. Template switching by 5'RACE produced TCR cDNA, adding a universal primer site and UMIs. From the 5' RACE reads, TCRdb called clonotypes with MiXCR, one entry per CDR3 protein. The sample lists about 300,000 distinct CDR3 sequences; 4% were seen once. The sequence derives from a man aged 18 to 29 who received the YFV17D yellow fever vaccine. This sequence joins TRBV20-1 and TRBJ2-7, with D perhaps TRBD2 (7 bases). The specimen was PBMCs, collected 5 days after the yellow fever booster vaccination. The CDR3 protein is CSAVAGAPHEQYF. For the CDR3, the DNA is TGCAGTGCCGTCGCGGGGGCCCCCCACGAGCAGTACTTC.